What follows are 32 T cell receptor beta chains derived from one specimen sequenced in a study of siplizumab effects on memory and regulatory T cells. Researchers cocultured the mixed lymphocyte reaction cells at 37°C for five to six days. Their recognized antigens are unknown. Here immunoSEQ multiplex PCR was the method, and the copy in TCRdb shows in-frame clones only, minus some. The sample records about 20,000 clones, 46% being singletons. The sequenced sample was CFSE-low (dividing) CD4+ T cells sorted from an allogeneic mixed lymphocyte reaction. The receptors were sampled from a human donor in good health; the cells came from an allogeneic mixed lymphocyte reaction.

This chain connects TRBV12-5 to TRBJ1-1; tentatively, D is TRBD1 (5 bases). This CDR3 spans 13 amino acids. Germline V gene sequence: CDR1 LGHNT, CDR2 FRNRAP. Trimming took 1 base from V and 4 from J, leaving 7 bases between them. CDR3 loop: CASGLGQGTEAFF. CDR3 in DNA: TGTGCTAGTGGTTTGGGCCAGGGCACTGAAGCTTTCTTT. Full variable domain (missing parts from reference TRBV12-5 and TRBJ1-1): DARVTQTPRHKVTEMGQEVTMRCQPILGHNTVFWYRQTMMQGLELLAYFRNRAPLDDSGMPKDRFSAEMPDATLATLKIQPSEPRDSAVYFCASGLGQGTEAFFGQGTRLTVV.

By proportion, this clone is medium-sized (0.01 to 0.1%). V usage is TRBV6-5 and J usage is TRBJ1-3; D ambiguous. The V end lost 0 bases, the J end lost 2 bases, and 2 bases lay between the germline ends. CDR3 size: 13 residues. CDR1 is MNHEY, CDR2 SVGAGI, per germline. The CDR3 coding sequence is TGTGCCAGCAGTTACTCGGCTGGAAACACCATATATTTT. Translation gives CASSYSAGNTIYF.

V is TRBV25-1 and J is TRBJ1-2; a possible D gene is TRBD1 (6 bases). CDR1 is MGHDK, CDR2 SYGVNS, per germline. Trimming left V 6 bases short and J 0 bases short, with 8 bases between. The CDR3 is 13 amino acids. CDR3: CASSRGANYGYTF. The CDR3 DNA follows: TGTGCCAGCAGCAGGGGAGCTAACTATGGCTACACCTTC.

This clone is labeled medium-sized. V usage is TRBV15 and J usage is TRBJ2-5; no definite D call. CDR3 length: 14 residues. V was cut by 0 bases and J by 4 bases, with 9 bases left in between. Germline V gene lookup returns CDR1 LNHNV and CDR2 YYDKDF (reference sequence). The CDR3 DNA sequence: TGTGCCACCAGCAGAGATACACCGGGAGAGACCCAGTACTTC. Residues: CATSRDTPGETQYF.

A single count supports this clone. J is TRBJ2-7 and V is TRBV6-5, with D uncertain. Looked up from germline, CDR1 is MNHEY and CDR2 is SVGAGI. The CDR3 spans 11 residues. The germline V and J ends were trimmed by 8 bases and 4 bases, with 9 bases remaining between them. The CDR3 DNA follows: TGTGCCAGCGGTACCGGTTACGAGCAGTACTTC. Translating it yields CASGTGYEQYF.

V and J are TRBV7-2 and TRBJ1-2; 10 bases map to TRBD1. V lost 5 bases and J lost 6; bases outside the gene matches: 6. In germline, CDR1 is SGHTA, CDR2 FQGNSA. The CDR3 sequence is 14 residues long. CDR3 DNA: TGTGCCAGCAGCCGGGACAGGGGATTAGATGGCTACACCTTC. It translates to CASSRDRGLDGYTF.

The rearrangement joins TRBV5-1 to TRBJ1-3, with D unresolved. Germline V gene data show CDR1 as SGHRS and CDR2 as YFSETQ. Trimming removed 1 base at V and 3 bases at J, with 8 bases between. There are 14 residues in the CDR3. DNA of the CDR3: TGCGCCAGCAGCTTGAACATACTTGGAAACACCATATATTTT. It encodes CASSLNILGNTIYF.

The V call is TRBV25-1, the J call TRBJ1-5, with TRBD1 matching 8 bases. J gave up 14 bases and V 1 base, and 7 bases lay outside the gene matches. Germline loops: CDR1 MGHDK, CDR2 SYGVNS. CDR3 length: 13 residues. CDR3 nucleotides: TGTGCCAGCAGTGAATGGGGGGACAGGCCGGAGCATTTT. It encodes CASSEWGDRPEHF.

This clone was seen only a few times. CDR3 nucleotides: TGTGCCAGCAGCTTAACAGGGGGATACGAGCAGTACTTC. Encoded protein: CASSLTGGYEQYF. The V gene is TRBV7-3, the J gene TRBJ2-7; D possibly corresponds to TRBD1 (6 bases). The CDR3 is 13 residues long. Looked up from germline, CDR1 is SGHTA and CDR2 is FQGTGA. The germline V and J ends were trimmed by 0 bases and 4 bases, with 7 bases remaining between them.

The rearrangement joins TRBV28 to TRBJ2-7, with a weak D call TRBD1 (6 bases). CDR1 and CDR2 from the germline V gene are MDHEN and SYDVKM. V was pared by 3 bases and J by 4 bases, with 16 bases between. This CDR3 has 15 residues. This CDR3 is CASSFQQGVSYEQYF. The CDR3 nucleotides read TGTGCCAGCAGTTTCCAACAGGGAGTAAGTTACGAGCAGTACTTC.

The rearrangement links TRBV9 to TRBJ1-2; D is possibly TRBD1 (6 bases). Germline values: CDR1 SGDLS, CDR2 YYNGEE. The CDR3 length is 14 residues. The V gene lost 0 bases and the J gene lost 8 bases, with 14 bases spanning the gap. The DNA of the CDR3 is TGTGCCAGCAGCGTAGCCCCGGACAGTGAGGGCTACACCTTC. As protein: CASSVAPDSEGYTF.

The chain recombines TRBV2 with TRBJ2-3, with 8 bases identical to TRBD2. The ends lost 4 bases at V and 5 bases at J; junction bases unmatched: 8. Germline V lookup: CDR1 SNHLY, CDR2 FYNNEI. The CDR3 runs 15 residues. The CDR3 DNA sequence: TGTGCCAGCAGTGTTAACGGGGGGGCCGGAGATACGCAGTATTTT. This encodes CASSVNGGAGDTQYF.

This clone was detected a few times. The rearrangement joins TRBV18 to TRBJ1-1, with 9 positions matching TRBD1. The CDR3 contains 15 residues. Germline trimming cut 5 bases from V and 6 bases from J; bases unmatched to any gene: 10. Germline lookup yields CDR1 KGHSH and CDR2 LQKENI. CDR3 sequence: CASSEGQGGLAEAFF. CDR3 coding DNA: TGTGCCAGCTCAGAGGGACAGGGAGGTTTAGCTGAAGCTTTCTTT. Full variable domain (missing parts from reference TRBV18 and TRBJ1-1): NAGVMQNPRHLVRRRGQEARLRCSPMKGHSHVYWYRQLPEEGLKFMVYLQKENIIDESGMPKERFSAEFPKEGPSILRIQQVVRGDSAAYFCASSEGQGGLAEAFFGQGTRLTVV.

The rearrangement joins TRBV7-9 to TRBJ1-2; TRBD1 aligns across 8 bases. The CDR3 runs 14 residues. CDR1 and CDR2 from the germline V gene are SEHNR and FQNEAQ (reference sequence). Trimming cost V 5 bases and J 4 bases; bases outside gene matches: 6. The CDR3 loop is CASSQGQDLYGYTF. The CDR3, as DNA: TGTGCCAGCAGCCAGGGACAGGACCTCTATGGCTACACCTTC.

The chain recombines TRBV18 with TRBJ2-7; 8 positions match TRBD1. In germline, CDR1 is KGHSH, CDR2 LQKENI. With 3 bases clipped from V and 2 bases from J, the junction kept 9 bases outside the gene matches. The CDR3 is made up of 16 amino acids. The CDR3 spells CASSPVAGTGTYEQYF. The CDR3 nucleotides read TGTGCCAGCTCACCTGTGGCGGGGACAGGTACCTACGAGCAGTACTTC.

The chain recombines TRBV6-6 with TRBJ1-2; D ambiguous. V dropped 6 bases and J dropped 8 bases, with 10 bases sitting between them. The CDR3 sequence is 11 residues long. CDR1 MNHNY and CDR2 SVGAGI come from the germline V gene (reference sequence). CDR3: CASSNFEGYTF. The CDR3 DNA reads as TGTGCCAGCAGCAACTTCGAAGGCTACACCTTC.

The V call is TRBV2, the J call TRBJ2-1, with 11 bases lining up with TRBD2. J gave up 5 bases and V 7 bases, and 7 bases lay outside the gene matches. CDR3 length: 15 amino acids. Germline V gene data show CDR1 as SNHLY and CDR2 as FYNNEI. The CDR3 sequence: CASTRGLAGNNEQFF. In DNA form, the CDR3 reads TGTGCCAGCACCAGAGGACTAGCGGGTAACAATGAGCAGTTCTTC. The complete variable domain, with remaining parts taken from reference TRBV2 and TRBJ2-1, reads EPEVTQTPSHQVTQMGQEVILRCVPISNHLYFYWYRQILGQKVEFLVSFYNNEISEKSEIFDDQFSVERPDGSNFTLKIRSTKLEDSAMYFCASTRGLAGNNEQFFGPGTRLTVL.

A single count supports this clone. The CDR3 DNA sequence: TGTGCCAGCAGCTATGACGGGAGCTCCTACGAGCAGTACTTC. This encodes CASSYDGSSYEQYF. V usage is TRBV9 and J usage is TRBJ2-7, with D perhaps TRBD2 (6 bases). The ends were cut back, 4 bases at V and 0 bases at J, with 11 bases in the middle. CDR1 is SGDLS and CDR2 is YYNGEE in the germline V gene. CDR3 length: 14 residues.

This clone was seen more than once but under ten times. The J gene is TRBJ2-7, the V gene TRBV18; D might be TRBD1 (6 bases). Deletions cut 2 bases from V and 3 bases from J, with 14 bases between. Germline CDR1 is KGHSH and CDR2 is LQKENI. CDR3 length equals 15 residues. The CDR3 here is CASSPNQDSIYEQYF. The CDR3 DNA reads as TGTGCCAGCTCACCAAACCAGGACAGCATCTACGAGCAGTACTTC.

In its sample, this clone was seen once. The V gene is TRBV6-1, the J gene TRBJ2-1; D possibly corresponds to TRBD2 (6 bases). The CDR3 totals 15 residues. V was pared by 1 base and J by 2 bases, with 9 bases between. Germline lookup yields CDR1 MNHNS and CDR2 SASEGT. The CDR3 spells CASSEGRATYNEQFF. The CDR3 nucleotides are TGTGCCAGCAGTGAAGGGAGGGCTACCTACAATGAGCAGTTCTTC.

In its sample, this clone was seen many times. The J gene is TRBJ1-2, the V gene TRBV2; D unclear. Trimming stripped 0 bases from V and 4 bases from J, with 6 bases between. The CDR3 is made up of 13 amino acids. CDR1 and CDR2 (germline): SNHLY, FYNNEI. The CDR3 coding sequence is TGTGCCAGCAGTGAAGCTGAAATCTATGGCTACACCTTC. Translating gives CASSEAEIYGYTF.

The chain carries TRBV7-3 and TRBJ1-2; tentatively, D is TRBD1 (6 bases). Trimming shortened V by 1 base and J by 4 bases, and 13 bases separated the two germline ends. This CDR3 has 15 residues. Germline values: CDR1 SGHTA, CDR2 FQGTGA. In nucleotides, the CDR3 is TGTGCCAGCAGCTTAAATGGGGGCGCGGGCTATGGCTACACCTTC. This codes for CASSLNGGAGYGYTF.

The J gene is TRBJ1-2, the V gene TRBV18, with TRBD1 matching 10 bases. The CDR3 is 16 residues long. The trim removed 2 bases at V and 3 bases at J, leaving 6 bases unmatched. Germline lookup yields CDR1 KGHSH and CDR2 LQKENI. For the CDR3, the DNA is TGTGCCAGCTCACCAGTTAGCGGGACAGGGGACTATGGCTACACCTTC. This encodes CASSPVSGTGDYGYTF.

This clone was recorded only once. This chain links TRBV23-1 with TRBJ2-5, with D unclear. TRBV23-1 is treated as an ORF (open reading frame) with a function not yet certain. The CDR3 spans 16 residues. Trimming stripped 0 bases from V and 4 bases from J, with 15 bases between. The CDR3, as DNA: TGCGCCAGCAGTCAATCTGGCCAGGAGAATGGAGAGACCCAGTACTTC. Its translation: CASSQSGQENGETQYF.

This clone was counted between two and nine times. The chain has TRBV5-1 and TRBJ2-7; the match to TRBD1 covers 11 bases. CDR1 is SGHRS, CDR2 YFSETQ, per germline. Unmatched junction bases numbered 4, after V lost 5 bases and J lost 3 bases. The CDR3 runs 14 residues. CDR3 loop: CASRIGTGGYEQYF. CDR3 nucleotides: TGCGCCAGCAGGATAGGGACAGGGGGCTACGAGCAGTACTTC.

This clone showed up just a few times. V usage is TRBV27 and J usage is TRBJ1-4, with D possibly being TRBD1 (6 bases). Germline V gene lookup returns CDR1 MNHEY and CDR2 SMNVEV (reference sequence). The CDR3 contains 15 residues. The ends were cut back, 3 bases at V and 8 bases at J, with 16 bases in the middle. CDR3 sequence reads: CASSFQGPGREKLFF. In DNA form, the CDR3 reads TGTGCCAGCAGTTTTCAGGGGCCAGGACGGGAAAAACTGTTTTTT.

The chain links TRBV6-1 to TRBJ2-3; possible D gene TRBD2, 6 bases. Trimming shortened V by 6 bases and J by 2 bases, and 9 bases separated the two germline ends. Germline V gene data show CDR1 as MNHNS and CDR2 as SASEGT. CDR3 size: 13 residues. CDR3 DNA sequence: TGTGCCAGCAGGGGACTGAACACAGATACGCAGTATTTT. Its protein product is CASRGLNTDTQYF.

This chain connects TRBV10-3 to TRBJ2-1, with 11 bases lining up with TRBD2. The CDR3 spans 17 residues. Trimming removed 0 bases from V and 8 bases from J; junction bases left unmatched: 9. Per germline, CDR1 ENHRY and CDR2 SYGVKD. This CDR3 reads CAISESRGSGGAYEQFF. CDR3 in DNA: TGTGCCATCAGTGAGTCGCGTGGTAGCGGGGGGGCCTATGAGCAGTTCTTC.

This sequence joins TRBV28 and TRBJ1-1, with a possible D match to TRBD1 (5 bases). Germline assignment: CDR1 MDHEN and CDR2 SYDVKM. Between the trimmed V and J ends, which lost 8 bases and 3 bases, there was a span of 16 bases. The CDR3 spans 14 residues. The CDR3 here is CASFRQYKDTEAFF. Written as DNA, the CDR3 is TGTGCCAGCTTCCGACAGTATAAAGACACTGAAGCTTTCTTT.

The chain employs TRBV7-2 and TRBJ1-2, with D hard to call. The germline V gene encodes CDR1 SGHTA and CDR2 FQGNSA. CDR3 length equals 13 residues. V gave up 1 base and J gave up 2 bases, with 5 bases separating them. The CDR3 sequence is CASSLGENYGYTF. The CDR3 DNA sequence: TGTGCCAGCAGCTTAGGGGAGAACTATGGCTACACCTTC. Variable domain in full (rest from reference TRBV7-2 and TRBJ1-2): GAGVSQSPSNKVTEKGKDVELRCDPISGHTALYWYRQSLGQGLEFLIYFQGNSAPDKSGLPSDRFSAERTGGSVSTLTIQRTQQEDSAVYLCASSLGENYGYTFGSGTRLTVV.

The table lists this clone with a few counts. The CDR3 bases are TGCGCCAGCAGCCCCGACCGGACAGCAAGCACAGATACGCAGTATTTT. It codes for CASSPDRTASTDTQYF. The chain combines TRBV5-1 with TRBJ2-3, with D possibly matching TRBD1 (6 bases). With 4 bases removed from V and 0 bases from J, the gap between germline ends came to 15 bases. The CDR3 loop spans 16 amino acids. The germline gives CDR1 SGHRS, CDR2 YFSETQ. The variable domain in full, completed from reference TRBV5-1 and TRBJ2-3, reads KAGVTQTPRYLIKTRGQQVTLSCSPISGHRSVSWYQQTPGQGLQFLFEYFSETQRNKGNFPGRFSGRQFSNSRSEMNVSTLELGDSALYLCASSPDRTASTDTQYFGPGTRLTVL.

The chain links TRBV6-5 to TRBJ1-6; D unresolved. Looked up from germline, CDR1 is MNHEY and CDR2 is SVGAGI. This CDR3 has 13 residues. V lost 6 bases to trimming and J lost 6 bases, with 9 bases between them. CDR3 residues: CASRPGFNSPLHF. The CDR3 bases are TGTGCCAGCAGACCCGGGTTTAATTCACCCCTCCACTTT.